A single T cell receptor (beta chain) is shown here with its context. The data stem from a study of blood T cell repertoires in COVID-19. Study information: Samples of COVID-19 (acute and convalescent) were obtained from the United States, Italy and Spain. From T cells, B-cell-depleted T cells, or PBMCs came the material, which was cDNA or gDNA.

Profiling relied on immunoSEQ multiplex PCR, and the TCRdb table lists in-frame clones only, not all of them. The sample consists of 110,000 to 150,000 clones, 78% of them appearing once. The germline gives CDR1 ENHRY, CDR2 SYGVKD. The V and J ends lost 0 bases and 2 bases respectively, with 11 bases between them. This CDR3 has 15 amino acids. Source material: PBMCs or T cells enriched from blood (not recorded which). The chain has TRBV10-3 and TRBJ2-7; a weak D match, TRBD1 (6 bases). The clonotype originates from a woman in her 50s who had recovered from COVID-19. The CDR3 DNA follows: TGTGCCATCAGTGAGTCGGGACAAGGGGCCTACGAGCAGTACTTC. Amino acid sequence: CAISESGQGAYEQYF.